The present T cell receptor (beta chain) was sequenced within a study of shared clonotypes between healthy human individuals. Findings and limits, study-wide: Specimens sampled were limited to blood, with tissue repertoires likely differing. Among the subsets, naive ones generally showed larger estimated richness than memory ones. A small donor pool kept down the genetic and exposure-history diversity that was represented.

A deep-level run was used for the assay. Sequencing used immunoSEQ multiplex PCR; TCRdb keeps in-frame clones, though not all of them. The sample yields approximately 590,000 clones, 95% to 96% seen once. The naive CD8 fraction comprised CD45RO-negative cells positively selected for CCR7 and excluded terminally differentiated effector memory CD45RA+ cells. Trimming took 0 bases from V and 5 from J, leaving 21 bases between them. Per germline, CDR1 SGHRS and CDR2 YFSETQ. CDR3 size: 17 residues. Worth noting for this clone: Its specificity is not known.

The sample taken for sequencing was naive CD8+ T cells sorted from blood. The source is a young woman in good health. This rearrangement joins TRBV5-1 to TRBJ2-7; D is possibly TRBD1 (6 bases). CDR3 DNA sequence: TGCGCCAGCAGCTTGGTTGGCAACAGGGTACCTCCGGACGAGCAGTACTTC. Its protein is CASSLVGNRVPPDEQYF. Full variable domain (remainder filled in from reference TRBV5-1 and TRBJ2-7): KAGVTQTPRYLIKTRGQQVTLSCSPISGHRSVSWYQQTPGQGLQFLFEYFSETQRNKGNFPGRFSGRQFSNSRSEMNVSTLELGDSALYLCASSLVGNRVPPDEQYFGPGTRLTVT.